This TCR beta chain was documented in a study of blood T cell repertoires in COVID-19. Study background: T cells, B-cell-depleted T cells, or PBMCs provided the cDNA or gDNA that served as material.

After removal of 4 bases from V and 6 bases from J, the junction contained 13 bases not matched to a gene. This CDR3 is 15 amino acids long. Germline V gene sequence: CDR1 SGHRS, CDR2 YFSETQ. This study enrolled people aged 18 to 89 from about two dozen US geographic areas. Generated by immunoSEQ multiplex PCR, the TCRdb table keeps only in-frame clones and is missing some. This table has approximately 160,000 clones, about 90% appearing once. The chain employs TRBV5-1 and TRBJ2-7, with 7 bases that match TRBD2. The sample consisted of PBMCs or T cells enriched from blood (not recorded which). This clonotype was sampled from a woman between 45 and 65 years old who had recovered from COVID-19. DNA for the CDR3: TGCGCCAGCAGCGCCTTAGCGGGCTCACCTCGCGAGCAGTACTTC. Amino acids: CASSALAGSPREQYF.